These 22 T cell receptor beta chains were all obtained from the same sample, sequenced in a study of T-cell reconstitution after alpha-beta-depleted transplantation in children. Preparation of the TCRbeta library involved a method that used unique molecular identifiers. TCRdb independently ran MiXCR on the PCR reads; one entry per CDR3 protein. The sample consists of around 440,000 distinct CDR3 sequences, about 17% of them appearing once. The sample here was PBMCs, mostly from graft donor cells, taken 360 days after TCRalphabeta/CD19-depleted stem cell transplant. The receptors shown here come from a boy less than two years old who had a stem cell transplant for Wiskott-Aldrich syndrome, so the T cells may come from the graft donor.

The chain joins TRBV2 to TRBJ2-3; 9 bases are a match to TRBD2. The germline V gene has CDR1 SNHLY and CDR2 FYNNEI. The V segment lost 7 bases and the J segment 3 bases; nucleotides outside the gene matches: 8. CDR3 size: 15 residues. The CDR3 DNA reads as TGTGCCAGCAAAGCCTGGGCGGGAGGGACAGATACGCAGTATTTT. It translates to CASKAWAGGTDTQYF.

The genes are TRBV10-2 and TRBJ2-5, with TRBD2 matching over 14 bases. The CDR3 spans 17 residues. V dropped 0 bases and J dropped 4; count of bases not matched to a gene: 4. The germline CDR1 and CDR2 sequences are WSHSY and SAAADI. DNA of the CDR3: TGCGCCAGCAGTGAGTCGGGACTAGCGGGAGTCATAGAGACCCAGTACTTC. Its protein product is CASSESGLAGVIETQYF.

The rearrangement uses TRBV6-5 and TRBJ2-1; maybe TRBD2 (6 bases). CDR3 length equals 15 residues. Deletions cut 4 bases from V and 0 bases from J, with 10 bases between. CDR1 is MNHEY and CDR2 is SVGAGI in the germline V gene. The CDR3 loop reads CASSLEGRSYNEQFF. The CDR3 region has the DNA TGTGCCAGCAGTTTGGAGGGTCGCTCCTACAATGAGCAGTTCTTC.

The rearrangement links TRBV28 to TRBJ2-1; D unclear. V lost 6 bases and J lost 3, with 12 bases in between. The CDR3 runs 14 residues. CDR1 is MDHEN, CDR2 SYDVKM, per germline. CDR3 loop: CASRSDWIYNEQFF. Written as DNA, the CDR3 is TGTGCCAGCAGGTCAGACTGGATCTACAATGAGCAGTTCTTC.

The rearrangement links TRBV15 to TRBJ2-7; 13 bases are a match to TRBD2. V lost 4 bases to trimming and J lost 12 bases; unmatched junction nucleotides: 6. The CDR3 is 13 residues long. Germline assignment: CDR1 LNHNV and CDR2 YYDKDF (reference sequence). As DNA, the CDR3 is TGTGCCACCAGCATTGGACTAGCGGGAGTACGGTACTTC. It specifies CATSIGLAGVRYF.

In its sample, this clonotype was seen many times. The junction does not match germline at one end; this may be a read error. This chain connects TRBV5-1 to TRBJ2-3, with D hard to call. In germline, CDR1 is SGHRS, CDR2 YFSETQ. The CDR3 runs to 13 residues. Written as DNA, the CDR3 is TGTGCCAGCAGCTTAGTTAGCACAGATACGCAGTATTTT. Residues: CASSLVSTDTQYF.

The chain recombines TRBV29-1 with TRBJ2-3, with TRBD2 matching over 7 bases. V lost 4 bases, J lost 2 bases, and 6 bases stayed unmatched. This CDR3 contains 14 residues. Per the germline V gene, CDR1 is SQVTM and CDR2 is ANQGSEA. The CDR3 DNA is TGCAGCGTTGCTGAGCGGGGAGACACAGATACGCAGTATTTT. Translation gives CSVAERGDTDTQYF.

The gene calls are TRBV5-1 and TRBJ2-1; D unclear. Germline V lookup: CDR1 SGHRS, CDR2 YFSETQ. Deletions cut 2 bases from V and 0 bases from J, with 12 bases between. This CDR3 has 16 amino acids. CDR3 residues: CASSFRAKSSYNEQFF. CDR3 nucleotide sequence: TGCGCCAGCAGCTTCCGAGCGAAGAGCTCCTACAATGAGCAGTTCTTC.

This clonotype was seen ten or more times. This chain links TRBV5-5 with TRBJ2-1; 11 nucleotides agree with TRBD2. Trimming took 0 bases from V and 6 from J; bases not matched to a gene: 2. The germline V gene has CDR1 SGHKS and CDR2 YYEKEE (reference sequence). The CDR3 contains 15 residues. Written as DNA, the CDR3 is TGTGCCAGCAGCTTGGGACTAGCGGGGACCAATGAGCAGTTCTTC. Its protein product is CASSLGLAGTNEQFF. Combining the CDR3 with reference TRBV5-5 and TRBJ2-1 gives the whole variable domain DAGVTQSPTHLIKTRGQQVTLRCSPISGHKSVSWYQQVLGQGPQFIFQYYEKEERGRGNFPDRFSARQFPNYSSELNVNALLLGDSALYLCASSLGLAGTNEQFFGPGTRLTVL.

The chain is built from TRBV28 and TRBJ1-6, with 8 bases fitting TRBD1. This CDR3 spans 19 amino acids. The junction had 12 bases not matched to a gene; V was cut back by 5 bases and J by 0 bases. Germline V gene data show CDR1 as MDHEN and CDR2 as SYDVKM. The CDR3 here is CASSPRQGKRDSYNSPLHF. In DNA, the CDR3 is TGTGCCAGCAGTCCCCGACAGGGGAAAAGGGACTCCTATAATTCACCCCTCCACTTT.

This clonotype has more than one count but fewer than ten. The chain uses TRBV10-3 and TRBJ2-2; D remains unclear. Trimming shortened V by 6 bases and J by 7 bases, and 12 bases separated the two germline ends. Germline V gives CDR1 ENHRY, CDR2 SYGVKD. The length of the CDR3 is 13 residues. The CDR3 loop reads CAISPVTIGELFF. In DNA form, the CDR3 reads TGTGCCATCAGCCCCGTTACCATCGGGGAGCTGTTTTTT.

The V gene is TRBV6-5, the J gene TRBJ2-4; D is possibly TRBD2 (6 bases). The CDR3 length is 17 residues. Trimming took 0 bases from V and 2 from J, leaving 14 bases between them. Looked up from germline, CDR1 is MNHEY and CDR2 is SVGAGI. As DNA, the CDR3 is TGTGCCAGCAGTTACTCGACCGGGGGTTTGACCAAAAACATTCAGTACTTC. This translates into CASSYSTGGLTKNIQYF.

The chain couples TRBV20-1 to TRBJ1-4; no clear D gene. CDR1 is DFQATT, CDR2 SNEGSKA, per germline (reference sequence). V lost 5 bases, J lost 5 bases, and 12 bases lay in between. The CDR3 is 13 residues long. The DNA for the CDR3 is TGCAGTGCTCGGACCCCCCTAAATGAAAAACTGTTTTTT. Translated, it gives CSARTPLNEKLFF.

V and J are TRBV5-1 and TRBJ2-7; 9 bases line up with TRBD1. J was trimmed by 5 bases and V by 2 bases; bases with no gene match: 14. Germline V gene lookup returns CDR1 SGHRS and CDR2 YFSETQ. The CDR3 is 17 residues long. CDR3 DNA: TGCGCCAGCAGCTTTTTCCGGCGTGGACAGGGGCTCGACGAGCAGTACTTC. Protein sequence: CASSFFRRGQGLDEQYF.

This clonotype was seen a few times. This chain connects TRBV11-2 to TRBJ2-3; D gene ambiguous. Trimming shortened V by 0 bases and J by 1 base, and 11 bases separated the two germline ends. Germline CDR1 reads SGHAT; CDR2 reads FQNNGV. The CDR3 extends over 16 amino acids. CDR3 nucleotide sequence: TGTGCCAGCAGCTTAGATGACTGGCAGCGCACAGATACGCAGTATTTT. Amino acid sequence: CASSLDDWQRTDTQYF.

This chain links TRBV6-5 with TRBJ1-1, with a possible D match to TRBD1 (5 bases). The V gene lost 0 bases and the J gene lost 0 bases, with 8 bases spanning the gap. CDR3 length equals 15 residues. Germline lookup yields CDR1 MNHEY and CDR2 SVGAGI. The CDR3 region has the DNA TGTGCCAGCAGTTACTCTTGGACACTGAACACTGAAGCTTTCTTT. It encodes CASSYSWTLNTEAFF.

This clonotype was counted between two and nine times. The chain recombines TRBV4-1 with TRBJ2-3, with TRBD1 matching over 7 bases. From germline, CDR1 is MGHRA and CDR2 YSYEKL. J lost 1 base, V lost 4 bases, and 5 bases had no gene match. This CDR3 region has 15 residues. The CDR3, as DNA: TGCGCCAGCAGCCGGAACAGGGGTGGCACAGATACGCAGTATTTT. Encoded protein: CASSRNRGGTDTQYF.

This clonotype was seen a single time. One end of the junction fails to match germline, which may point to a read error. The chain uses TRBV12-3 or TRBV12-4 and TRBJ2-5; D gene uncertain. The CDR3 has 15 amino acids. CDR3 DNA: TGTACCAGCACCGTCTCCCGGCACACGGGAGAGACCCAGTACTTC. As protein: CTSTVSRHTGETQYF.

DNA of the CDR3: TGTGCCAGCAGTGAAGGGCCCAGGGGCTACACAGATACGCAGTATTTT. Protein: CASSEGPRGYTDTQYF. This chain connects TRBV2 to TRBJ2-3; maybe TRBD1 (6 bases). The ends were cut back, 1 base at V and 2 bases at J, with 13 bases in the middle. There are 16 residues in the CDR3. Looked up from germline, CDR1 is SNHLY and CDR2 is FYNNEI.

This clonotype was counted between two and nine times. The CDR3 is CASSLVSSLAYEQYF. CDR3 in DNA: TGCGCCAGCAGCTTGGTCTCATCACTGGCCTACGAGCAGTACTTC. The rearrangement uses TRBV5-1 and TRBJ2-7; no firm D call. Germline CDR1 and CDR2: SGHRS and YFSETQ. V lost 0 bases, J lost 2 bases, and 12 bases lay in between. The CDR3 runs 15 residues.

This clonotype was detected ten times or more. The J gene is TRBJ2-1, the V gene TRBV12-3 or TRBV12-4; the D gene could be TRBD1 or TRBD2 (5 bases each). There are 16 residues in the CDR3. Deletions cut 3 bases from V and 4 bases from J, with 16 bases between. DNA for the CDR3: TGTGCCAGCAGTTTCGGGGTGAGGGCAGGGTACAATGAGCAGTTCTTC. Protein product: CASSFGVRAGYNEQFF.

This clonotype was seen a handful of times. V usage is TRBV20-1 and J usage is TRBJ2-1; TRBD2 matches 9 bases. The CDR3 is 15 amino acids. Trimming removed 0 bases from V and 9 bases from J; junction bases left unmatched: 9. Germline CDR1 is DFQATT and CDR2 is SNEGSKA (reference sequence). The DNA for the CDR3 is TGCAGTGCTAGAGATTGGCGGGAGGGCCAACGTGAGCAGTTCTTC. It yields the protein CSARDWREGQREQFF.